This T cell receptor (beta chain) was captured by sequencing in a study of T-cell memory formation after mild COVID-19. Of note for this clonotype: The antigen remains unidentified.

Via MiXCR, TCRdb re-called the 5' RACE reads, giving one row per CDR3 protein. The sample lists about 340,000 distinct CDR3 sequences; 10% to 15% were seen once. Study-wide results and limits: Shrinking CD4+ clones resided mostly in CM and EM, and CD8+ ones in EMRA. Balance between CD4 and CD8 was seen in clones contracting day 15 to 85, and a CD4+ lean was seen in later expanders.

Sequencing was performed on PBMCs or a T cell subset sorted from them (not recorded which). This clonotype was sampled from a young man who had mild COVID-19 (a few samples of this study predate the infection). Cell type and time point are not known.

CDR3 loop: CASSLGGAGGGNIQYF. CDR3 coding DNA: TGTGCCAGCAGTTTAGGGGGGGCCGGCGGTGGGAACATTCAGTACTTC. The chain is built from TRBV28 and TRBJ2-4, with D maybe TRBD2 (7 bases). CDR3 length: 16 residues. V lost 2 bases to trimming and J lost 7 bases, with 18 bases between them. CDR1 and CDR2 from the germline V gene are MDHEN and SYDVKM.